The 22 T cell receptor beta chains listed next were all sequenced from one sample in a study of prognosis after radiotherapy for stage I lung cancer (dated by TCRdb to the early 2020s). TCRdb records Illumina HiSeq 3000 as the sequencer. The TCR beta CDR3 region was amplified from genomic DNA by two rounds of multiplex PCR. The first PCR round used primers specific to each TRBV and TRBJ gene, and the primer sequences were filed in Chinese patent CN105087789A. TCRdb itself trimmed the public reads at Q25 with fastp, ran MiXCR and retained productive beta chains. Rows are combined by CDR3 protein, so each entry shows the most common genes and DNA. This sample is represented by about 35,000 distinct CDR3 sequences; around 35% of them were singletons. The ten largest clones capture around a sixth of the sample. The specimen comprised PBMCs, sampled before or after stereotactic body radiation therapy (not recorded which). Source of these receptors: a donor aged 50 or older with non-small cell lung cancer.

This clonotype was recorded at least ten times. The chain couples TRBV10-3 to TRBJ1-3, with unresolved D. Trimming shortened V by 7 bases and J by 0 bases, and 10 bases separated the two germline ends. Germline-derived CDR1 and CDR2 are ENHRY and SYGVKD. The CDR3 is made up of 14 amino acids. Here the CDR3 reads CAIKGTTSGNTIYF. In DNA, the CDR3 is TGTGCCATCAAGGGCACTACCTCTGGAAACACCATATATTTT.

This clonotype was detected ten times or more. The genes are TRBV20-1 and TRBJ2-7, with D tentatively TRBD1 or TRBD2 (5 bases each). Germline values: CDR1 DFQATT, CDR2 SNEGSKA (reference sequence). The CDR3 spans 16 residues. Trimming removed 6 bases at V and 2 bases at J, with 23 bases between. The CDR3 nucleotides read TGCAGTGCACGGCCAGGATTGGGGGTTTTTGCCTACGAGCAGTACTTC. It is translated as CSARPGLGVFAYEQYF.

This clonotype was seen only once. A read error is possible here, since a much larger clone lies one base away. This chain connects TRBV20-1 to TRBJ2-1; 8 bases fit TRBD1. CDR1 DFQATT and CDR2 SNEGSKA come from the germline V gene (reference sequence). V trimming: 5 bases; J trimming: 9 bases; junction bases outside the gene matches: 12. This CDR3 has 14 residues. The DNA for the CDR3 is TGCAGTGCTGGAGCCTGGACAGGGCTGCGTGAGCAGTTCTTC. Protein sequence: CSAGAWTGLREQFF.

A word on this clonotype: A far larger clone is only one base removed, so a read error is likely. The missing conserved phenylalanine or tryptophan at the end of this CDR3 makes a read error likely. The chain links TRBV28 to TRBJ1-2, with D perhaps TRBD1 (5 bases). Germline V gene lookup returns CDR1 MDHEN and CDR2 SYDVKM. V was shortened by 8 bases and J by 4 bases, with 20 bases between the two germline ends. This CDR3 is built from 15 residues. The CDR3, as DNA: TGTGCCAGCCGCCGCTGGGACGGGGAGGGCTATGGCTACACCCTC. Amino acids: CASRRWDGEGYGYTL.

V gene TRBV20-1 combines with J gene TRBJ2-5, with D perhaps matching TRBD2 (6 bases). The V and J ends lost 4 bases and 7 bases respectively, with 19 bases between them. CDR1 is DFQATT, CDR2 SNEGSKA, per germline (reference sequence). The CDR3 runs to 14 residues. The CDR3 here is CSAILATGGGTQYF. In nucleotides, the CDR3 is TGCAGTGCTATTTTAGCGACTGGGGGAGGGACCCAGTACTTC.

This clonotype showed up many times. The V and J genes are TRBV29-1 and TRBJ1-5; maybe TRBD1 (5 bases). Per germline, CDR1 SQVTM and CDR2 ANQGSEA. This CDR3 comprises 13 residues. Trimming pared 2 bases from V and 2 bases from J, leaving 7 bases between. The CDR3 DNA is TGCAGCGTTGAATTAGGGGGCAATCAGCCCCAGCATTTT. Translating gives CSVELGGNQPQHF.

This clonotype was seen ten or more times. This chain connects TRBV12-5 to TRBJ2-2; 10 bases are a match to TRBD2. From germline, CDR1 is LGHNT and CDR2 FRNRAP. V lost 6 bases to trimming and J lost 3 bases; unmatched junction nucleotides: 16. The CDR3 runs 19 residues. Here the CDR3 DNA reads TGTGCTAGTGGCTCCTCGGGGGGGAGCGGGAGGGTACACACCGGGGAGCTGTTTTTT. Encoded protein: CASGSSGGSGRVHTGELFF.

This clonotype has ten or more counts. The chain recombines TRBV4-1 with TRBJ1-5; 7 bases match TRBD1. The CDR3 loop spans 15 amino acids. Looked up from germline, CDR1 is MGHRA and CDR2 is YSYEKL. The trim removed 4 bases at V and 5 bases at J, leaving 8 bases unmatched. The CDR3 is CASSPRTGPDQPQHF. CDR3 nucleotide sequence: TGCGCCAGCAGCCCCCGGACAGGCCCCGATCAGCCCCAGCATTTT.

To note about this clonotype: A single base is all that separates this from a far larger clone, so a read error is likely. The chain is built from TRBV5-1 and TRBJ2-1; D is uncertain. Trimming took off 2 bases at V and 10 bases at J, with 16 bases between the two ends. The germline V gene has CDR1 SGHRS and CDR2 YFSETQ. CDR3 length: 14 amino acids. The CDR3, as DNA: TGCGCCAGCAGCTTTGAATCTGTGTCGGTCGAGCAGTTCTTC. The encoded protein is CASSFESVSVEQFF.

This clonotype was recorded at least ten times. This sequence joins TRBV11-2 and TRBJ2-1; D remains ambiguous. The CDR3 is 13 amino acids. Germline CDR1 is SGHAT and CDR2 is FQNNGV. V was trimmed by 7 bases and J by 5 bases, leaving 12 bases between them. For the CDR3, the DNA is TGTGCCAGCACCCGGGCAGGCAACAATGAGCAGTTCTTC. Translated, it gives CASTRAGNNEQFF.

As for this clonotype: A far larger clone is one nucleotide away, so this likely arose from a read error. The V gene is TRBV6-2 or TRBV6-3, the J gene TRBJ1-3, with D perhaps TRBD1 (5 bases). In germline, CDR1 is MNHEY, CDR2 SVGEGT. The CDR3 has 13 amino acids. CDR3 amino acids: CATGGGTGNAIYF. In nucleotides, the CDR3 is TGTGCCACCGGTGGGGGGACCGGAAACGCCATATATTTT.

Concerning this clonotype: Because the CDR3 is missing its conserved closing phenylalanine or tryptophan, this is likely a read error. V usage is TRBV6-2 or TRBV6-3 and J usage is TRBJ2-6, with D perhaps TRBD1 (6 bases). Looked up from germline, CDR1 is MNHEY and CDR2 is SVGEGT. This CDR3 region has 15 residues. CDR3 sequence reads: CASRGDRSGANVLTL. The DNA of the CDR3 is TGTGCAAGCAGGGGCGACCGCTCTGGGGCCAACGTCCTGACTTTA.

This clonotype was detected many times. The junction does not match germline at one end; this may be a read error. CDR3 sequence (DNA): TGTGCCAGCAGCCAAGGGCGGGGGCCCTGTCACTTC. This translates into CASSQGRGPCHF. V and J are TRBV3-1 and TRBJ2-7; TRBD2 is a possible D gene (7 bases). The CDR3 runs to 12 residues. CDR1 and CDR2 (germline): LGHDT, YNNKEL (reference sequence).

Comment on this clonotype: This likely reflects a read error, since a far larger clone is one base away. The chain joins TRBV11-2 to TRBJ1-6; D gene unclear. From germline, CDR1 is SGHAT and CDR2 FQNNGV. The CDR3 has 12 amino acids. The CDR3 coding sequence is TGTGCCAGCAGCCAAACAGTGGCCGTCCTTATCTTT. The encoded protein is CASSQTVAVLIF.

This clonotype appeared many times. The chain has TRBV20-1 and TRBJ1-5; D might be TRBD1 (5 bases). The V gene lost 3 bases and the J gene lost 7 bases, with 10 bases spanning the gap. Germline assignment: CDR1 DFQATT and CDR2 SNEGSKA (reference sequence). The CDR3 extends over 12 amino acids. CDR3 residues: CSASRRGQPQHF. The CDR3 DNA reads TGCAGTGCTAGTCGGCGGGGGCAGCCCCAGCATTTT.

This clonotype has a count of ten or more. The J gene is TRBJ2-2, the V gene TRBV6-2 or TRBV6-3; D uncertain. The CDR3 runs 13 residues. V shed 8 bases and J shed 4 bases, with 11 bases lying between them. Germline assignment: CDR1 MNHEY and CDR2 SVGEGT. CDR3: CASRRVGTGELFF. In DNA, the CDR3 is TGTGCCAGCCGCCGGGTAGGCACCGGGGAGCTGTTTTTT.

The chain employs TRBV12-3 or TRBV12-4 and TRBJ1-1, with D perhaps TRBD1 (5 bases). This CDR3 is built from 15 residues. Between the trimmed V and J ends, which lost 0 bases and 5 bases, there was a span of 13 bases. CDR3 in DNA: TGTGCCAGCAGTTTAGCGCAGGGAGGGTGGACTGAAGCTTTCTTT. It translates to CASSLAQGGWTEAFF.

This clonotype has ten or more counts. The rearrangement joins TRBV7-8 to TRBJ2-7; no definite D call. This CDR3 is 14 amino acids long. CDR1 and CDR2 from the germline V gene are SGHVS and FQNEAQ. V gave up 7 bases and J gave up 2 bases, with 15 bases separating them. CDR3 residues: CASKIGSSAYEQYF. For the CDR3, the DNA is TGTGCCAGCAAGATCGGCAGTTCAGCCTACGAGCAGTACTTC.

This clonotype was detected ten times or more. This chain connects TRBV11-3 to TRBJ2-7, with TRBD1 matching over 7 bases. From germline, CDR1 is SGHNT and CDR2 YENEEA. V gave up 3 bases and J gave up 3 bases; unmatched junction bases: 2. The CDR3 sequence is 13 residues long. The CDR3 protein is CASSLDRIYEQYF. DNA of the CDR3: TGTGCCAGCAGCTTGGACAGGATCTACGAGCAGTACTTC. Supplemented by reference TRBV11-3 and TRBJ2-7, the full variable domain reads EAGVVQSPRYKIIEKKQPVAFWCNPISGHNTLYWYLQNLGQGPELLIRYENEEAVDDSQLPKDRFSAERLKGVDSTLKIQPAELGDSAVYLCASSLDRIYEQYFGPGTRLTVT.

This clonotype was counted a single time. This may come from a read error, since a much larger clone is one base off. J is TRBJ1-1 and V is TRBV30; 8 bases are a match to TRBD1. Looked up from germline, CDR1 is GTSNPN and CDR2 is SVGIG (reference sequence). Trimming at V came to 5 bases and at J to 4 bases, leaving 3 bases not matched to a gene. The CDR3 totals 12 residues. Written as DNA, the CDR3 is TGTGCCTGGGGACAGGGTCTCACTGAAGCTTTCTTT. Amino acid sequence: CAWGQGLTEAFF.

About this clonotype itself: This CDR3 fails to terminate in the conserved phenylalanine or tryptophan, so it likely reflects a read error. The gene calls are TRBV19 and TRBJ1-2; TRBD1 agrees at 7 bases. This CDR3 contains 15 residues. Germline V lookup: CDR1 LNHDA, CDR2 SQIVND (reference sequence). In DNA, the CDR3 is TGTGCCAGTAGTACCAACCCGACAGGGTTCTATGGATACACCTTA. Amino acid sequence: CASSTNPTGFYGYTL.

This clonotype was counted ten times or more. This chain connects TRBV20-1 to TRBJ2-4, with 8 nucleotides matching TRBD1. This CDR3 is 17 amino acids long. CDR1 and CDR2 from the germline V gene are DFQATT and SNEGSKA (reference sequence). Trimming cost V 3 bases and J 0 bases; bases outside gene matches: 10. CDR3 region: CSARYPGQGGAKNIQYF. The CDR3 region has the DNA TGCAGTGCTAGGTATCCAGGACAGGGAGGAGCCAAAAACATTCAGTACTTC.